Sequencing of this T cell receptor (beta chain) was carried out in a study of graft-versus-host responses after intestinal transplantation listed by TCRdb under 2021. Looking at the study overall: The transplants that recipients got were multivisceral, liver-intestinal, or isolated intestinal. Every recipient was given anti-thymocyte globulin induction, followed by around three years of maintenance tacrolimus and steroids. After intestinal transplantation, graft-versus-host and host-versus-graft alloreactive T cell clones were followed in the graft, circulation and bone marrow using bulk TCR-beta CDR3 sequencing. To identify alloreactive clones, pre-transplant mixed lymphocyte reaction products were sequenced and compared with unstimulated pre-transplant donor and recipient T cells. The cohort enrolled 20 to 30 intestinal transplant recipients, one of whom was a retransplant, and a few patients without pretransplant specimens were excluded. Donor T cell macrochimerism was defined as a peak of at least 4% donor T cells among recipient peripheral blood mononuclear cells. Instead of going to the commercial service, samples from a few later patients were sequenced in-house on an Illumina MiSeq and processed with MiXCR. The investigation overall reported the following: Conclusions were limited by the relatively low number and heterogeneity of intestinal transplant patients. Early after transplant, declines in HvG clones were associated with peak levels of circulating GvH clones. GvH clones turned up in recipient bone marrow, with some appearing earlier in ileal mucosa or blood, a pattern consistent with an intestinal mucosal origin. High GvH to HvG T cell clonal ratios were observed in the allografts of patients with donor T cell macrochimerism.

Comments on this clone: What this receptor recognizes is not known. No base-level quality is on record; no much larger clone is a single base apart.

The intended sense of this specimen's time point label: cells obtained before transplantation from donor or recipient. CD3+CD4+ and CD3+CD8+ populations were FACS-sorted from unstimulated pre-transplant donor and recipient cells taken from spleen or lymph nodes. Library creation used the immunoSEQ multiplex PCR assay. For most patients, genomic DNA was isolated with the Qiagen DNeasy Blood and Tissue Kit and shipped frozen to Adaptive Biotechnologies for TCR sequencing. For most patients, high-throughput TCR-beta CDR3 sequencing of genomic DNA was performed by Adaptive Biotechnologies. The authors' analysis ran thus. Adaptive's ImmunoSEQ software supplied the TCR sequencing data for around 19 patients, while MiXCR and VDJtools were used to process a few other patients. To correct CD4 versus CD8 sorting errors, any sequence found in both subsets at a frequency ratio below 5:1 was removed. Because the origin of CDR3 nucleotide sequences shared between donor and recipient could not be assigned, those sequences were removed. To be classed as alloreactive, a clone needed at least 2-fold expansion over unstimulated cells and a minimum CFSE-low frequency of 0.002% (template counts) or 0.001% (read counts). Clones detected in sequenced pre-transplant spleen, lymph node, or MLR CFSE-low populations of the donor or recipient were defined as mappable. The cumulative frequency of alloreactive clones was calculated as a percentage of all sequences, weighted by copy number. Held by TCRdb, this immuneACCESS table contains in-frame sequences only and omits some clones. Under half of the omission traces to an unresolved V gene where checked; the cause of the rest is unknown. V, J and clone size are taken as reported in that table, and D and trimming were inferred from the DNA itself. The sample contains roughly 77,000 clones, more than 70% of them found a single time. Jointly, the top ten make up just under 2.5% of the sample.

Clipping removes 3 bases from V and 1 base from J, with 14 as the unmatched junction base count. The CDR3, cysteine through phenylalanine, is 20 amino acids long. The read is trimmed to its CDR3 DNA, 60 bases read in frame from base 1. For CDR1 and CDR2, the germline V gene lists SGDLS and YYNGEE. The chain joins TRBV9 to TRBJ2-1; 12 bases in the middle match TRBD2. This TCR was sampled from a human donor who received an intestinal transplant. The sequencing used unstimulated CD8+ T cells sorted from spleen or lymph node cells, collected before intestinal transplant. The bases read TGTGCCAGCAGCGACCCCTTGACTAGCGGGAGATGGGAATCCTACAATGAGCAGTTCTTC. Its product reads: CASSDPLTSGRWESYNEQFF.